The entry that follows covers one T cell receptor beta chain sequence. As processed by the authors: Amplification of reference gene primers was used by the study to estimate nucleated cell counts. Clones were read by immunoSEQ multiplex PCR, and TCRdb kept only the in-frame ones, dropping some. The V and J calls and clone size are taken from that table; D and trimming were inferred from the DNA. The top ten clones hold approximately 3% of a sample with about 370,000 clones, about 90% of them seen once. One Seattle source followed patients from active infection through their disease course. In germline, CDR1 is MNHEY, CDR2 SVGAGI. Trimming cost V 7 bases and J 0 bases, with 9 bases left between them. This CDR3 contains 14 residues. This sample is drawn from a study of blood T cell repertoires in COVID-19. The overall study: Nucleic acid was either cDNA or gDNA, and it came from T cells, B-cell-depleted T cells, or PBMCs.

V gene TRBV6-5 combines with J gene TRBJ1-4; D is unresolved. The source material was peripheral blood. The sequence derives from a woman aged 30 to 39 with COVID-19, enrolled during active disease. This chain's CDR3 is CASKSLATNEKLFF. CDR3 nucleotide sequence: TGTGCCAGCAAGAGTCTGGCAACTAATGAAAAACTGTTTTTT.